Shown below are 30 T cell receptor beta chains from a single sample sequenced in a study of cytomegalovirus exposure and HLA in healthy donors (dated by TCRdb to 2015 to 2018). Libraries were made using the immunoSEQ multiplex PCR assay. TCRdb mirrors the immuneACCESS table, restricted to in-frame sequences. Some clones are absent from its copies; in checked studies, under half trace to an unresolved V gene, and the reason for the others is unknown. Here the sample has about 280,000 clones; over 75% occur a single time. Approximately 0.95% of the sample comes from the top ten. The sample was PBMCs. These receptors were collected from a young woman in good health and CMV-seronegative.

The J gene is TRBJ1-4, the V gene TRBV27; a possible D gene is TRBD1 (5 bases). The V and J ends lost 1 base and 6 bases respectively, with 9 bases between them. CDR3 length: 14 residues. Germline CDR1 and CDR2: MNHEY and SMNVEV (reference sequence). CDR3 loop: CASSLFQGYEKLFF. CDR3 coding DNA: TGTGCCAGCAGTTTATTTCAGGGTTATGAAAAACTGTTTTTT. Looking up the rest from reference TRBV27 and TRBJ1-4 gives the full variable domain: EAQVTQNPRYLITVTGKKLTVTCSQNMNHEYMSWYRQDPGLGLRQIYYSMNVEVTDKGDVPEGYKVSRKEKRNFPLILESPSPNQTSLYFCASSLFQGYEKLFFGSGTQLSVL.

The rearrangement uses TRBV5-1 and TRBJ2-1, with TRBD2 matching over 10 bases. The trim removed 4 bases at V and 2 bases at J, leaving 6 bases unmatched. CDR3 size: 16 residues. Germline-derived CDR1 and CDR2 are SGHRS and YFSETQ. The CDR3 is CASSIGLAEPYNEQFF. The CDR3 DNA sequence: TGCGCCAGCAGCATTGGACTAGCGGAGCCCTACAATGAGCAGTTCTTC.

The chain links TRBV28 to TRBJ1-5, with D possibly matching TRBD1 (5 bases). V lost 8 bases, J lost 1 base, and 15 bases lay in between. CDR1 MDHEN and CDR2 SYDVKM come from the germline V gene. The CDR3 sequence is 15 residues long. The CDR3 DNA reads TGTGCCAGCGTATCAGGCCAGGGAAGCAATCAGCCCCAGCATTTT. As protein: CASVSGQGSNQPQHF. The variable domain in full, with the rest retrieved from reference TRBV28 and TRBJ1-5, is DVKVTQSSRYLVKRTGEKVFLECVQDMDHENMFWYRQDPGLGLRLIYFSYDVKMKEKGDIPEGYSVSREKKERFSLILESASTNQTSMYLCASVSGQGSNQPQHFGDGTRLSIL.

This clone was counted once. This chain joins TRBV14 and TRBJ2-2, with D uncertain. Trimming cost V 2 bases and J 1 base, with 11 bases left between them. The CDR3 is 16 amino acids. Germline-derived CDR1 and CDR2 are SGHDN and FVKESK. The DNA for the CDR3 is TGTGCCAGCAGCCAATCGTTTTTCTGGAACACCGGGGAGCTGTTTTTT. It specifies CASSQSFFWNTGELFF.

The chain carries TRBV5-1 and TRBJ1-1, with D possibly being TRBD1 (5 bases). This CDR3 spans 14 amino acids. V was cut by 1 base and J by 11 bases, with 18 bases left in between. Germline CDR1 and CDR2: SGHRS and YFSETQ. The DNA for the CDR3 is TGCGCCAGCAGCTTGAAAGCGGGGGGAGGGGAGGCTTTCTTT. It translates to CASSLKAGGGEAFF.

V usage is TRBV28 and J usage is TRBJ1-4, with a tentative D call TRBD1 (6 bases). This CDR3 has 13 residues. In germline, CDR1 is MDHEN, CDR2 SYDVKM. Deletions cut 10 bases from V and 13 bases from J, with 22 bases between. The DNA for the CDR3 is TGTGCCACTCTATCAGGCCAGGGGAATGGACTGTTTTTT. Protein product: CATLSGQGNGLFF. The whole variable domain, remainder taken from reference TRBV28 and TRBJ1-4, is DVKVTQSSRYLVKRTGEKVFLECVQDMDHENMFWYRQDPGLGLRLIYFSYDVKMKEKGDIPEGYSVSREKKERFSLILESASTNQTSMYLCATLSGQGNGLFFGSGTQLSVL.

This sequence joins TRBV7-3 and TRBJ2-2; TRBD2 aligns across 9 bases. CDR1 and CDR2 from the germline V gene are SGHTA and FQGTGA. The CDR3 sequence is 15 residues long. With 2 bases clipped from V and 8 bases from J, the junction kept 6 bases outside the gene matches. The CDR3 is CASSLAGGPLGELFF. The DNA for the CDR3 is TGTGCCAGCAGCTTAGCGGGAGGGCCTTTGGGGGAGCTGTTTTTT.

J is TRBJ2-1 and V is TRBV6-5; TRBD1 matches 7 bases. V was pared by 5 bases and J by 9 bases, with 13 bases of the junction left unmatched. This CDR3 region has 15 residues. CDR1 is MNHEY and CDR2 is SVGAGI in the germline V gene. The CDR3 bases are TGTGCCAGCAGTACTGAAGGGACAGCGCCCGGTGAGCAGTTCTTC. Residues: CASSTEGTAPGEQFF.

The rearrangement links TRBV11-3 to TRBJ2-3, with 14 bases fitting TRBD2. V gave up 5 bases and J gave up 2 bases; unmatched junction bases: 9. Germline V CDR1 and CDR2: SGHNT, YENEEA. The CDR3 consists of 18 residues. As DNA, the CDR3 is TGTGCCAGCAGCCTATCCAGACTAGCGGGAGGGCCCACAGATACGCAGTATTTT. Its protein product is CASSLSRLAGGPTDTQYF.

In this sample, this clone turned up a few times. The V call is TRBV10-2, the J call TRBJ2-2; no clear D. This CDR3 comprises 12 residues. Germline V gene data show CDR1 as WSHSY and CDR2 as SAAADI. Trimming left V 5 bases short and J 6 bases short, with 7 bases between. The CDR3 DNA reads as TGCGCCAGCAGTTTCCGCGCCGGGGAGCTGTTTTTT. Amino acid sequence: CASSFRAGELFF.

This chain joins TRBV4-3 and TRBJ1-2; TRBD1 matches 9 bases. Losses at the gene ends were 3 bases for V and 5 bases for J; bases not matched to a gene: 1. CDR1 LGHNA and CDR2 YSLEER come from the germline V gene. The CDR3 has 13 residues. CDR3 nucleotide sequence: TGCGCCAGCAGCCAGGGACAGGGATATGGCTACACCTTC. Encoded protein: CASSQGQGYGYTF.

The chain joins TRBV25-1 to TRBJ2-7; 7 bases are a match to TRBD2. Losses at the gene ends were 3 bases for V and 4 bases for J; bases not matched to a gene: 9. This CDR3 spans 15 amino acids. Looked up from germline, CDR1 is MGHDK and CDR2 is SYGVNS. CDR3 in amino acids: CASSETSPLGYEQYF. CDR3 DNA sequence: TGTGCCAGCAGTGAGACTAGCCCCCTCGGGTACGAGCAGTACTTC.

The chain employs TRBV28 and TRBJ2-7; TRBD1 matches 7 bases. Trimming took 7 bases from V and 1 from J; bases not matched to a gene: 10. The germline V gene has CDR1 MDHEN and CDR2 SYDVKM. The CDR3 spans 15 residues. CDR3 in amino acids: CASTTGQGVSYEQYF. In DNA, the CDR3 is TGTGCCAGCACCACCGGCCAGGGGGTGTCCTACGAGCAGTACTTC.

This clone was recorded only once. The chain combines TRBV27 with TRBJ2-5; 7 nucleotides align to TRBD1. Germline V lookup: CDR1 MNHEY, CDR2 SMNVEV (reference sequence). With V trimmed by 3 bases and J by 2 bases, 9 bases remained unmatched. CDR3 length: 16 residues. This CDR3 reads CASSFGLNRGQETQYF. The CDR3 DNA sequence: TGTGCCAGCAGTTTCGGTTTAAACAGGGGTCAAGAGACCCAGTACTTC.

The chain combines TRBV9 with TRBJ2-1; tentatively, D is TRBD2 (5 bases). The germline CDR1 and CDR2 sequences are SGDLS and YYNGEE. The CDR3 length is 14 residues. Deletions cut 7 bases from V and 1 base from J, with 12 bases between. CDR3 sequence: CASSSGGSYNEQFF. The CDR3 DNA reads as TGTGCCAGCTCGTCCGGCGGGTCCTACAATGAGCAGTTCTTC.

The chain has TRBV2 and TRBJ1-5, with D unresolved. V lost 4 bases and J 0 bases, leaving 10 bases between the germline ends. Germline CDR1 reads SNHLY; CDR2 reads FYNNEI. This CDR3 is 15 amino acids long. CDR3 region: CASSVSFLSNQPQHF. In DNA form, the CDR3 reads TGTGCCAGCAGTGTCAGTTTCCTTAGCAATCAGCCCCAGCATTTT.

The chain combines TRBV11-1 with TRBJ2-3; D unclear. The CDR3 runs 15 residues. Trimming stripped 6 bases from V and 0 bases from J, with 13 bases between. Germline CDR1 reads SGHAT; CDR2 reads FQDESV (reference sequence). The chain's CDR3 is CASSRGTGSTDTQYF. In nucleotides, the CDR3 is TGTGCCAGCAGTCGAGGAACGGGTAGCACAGATACGCAGTATTTT.

The chain has TRBV30 and TRBJ1-5; D not resolved. From germline, CDR1 is GTSNPN and CDR2 SVGIG (reference sequence). This CDR3 comprises 15 residues. V lost 3 bases, J lost 5 bases, and 17 bases lay in between. CDR3 in amino acids: CAWSSWGAWDQPQHF. DNA for the CDR3: TGTGCCTGGAGCAGCTGGGGAGCTTGGGATCAGCCCCAGCATTTT.

The V call is TRBV11-2, the J call TRBJ2-7, with TRBD1 identical over 10 bases. In germline, CDR1 is SGHAT, CDR2 FQNNGV. CDR3 length: 15 amino acids. V gave up 1 base and J gave up 2 bases; unmatched junction bases: 2. In nucleotides, the CDR3 is TGTGCCAGCAGCTTAGCGACAGGGGGCCCCTACGAGCAGTACTTC. Translated, it gives CASSLATGGPYEQYF.

The rearrangement joins TRBV5-1 to TRBJ1-6, with D possibly being TRBD1 (6 bases). In germline, CDR1 is SGHRS, CDR2 YFSETQ. CDR3 length equals 15 residues. Trimming took 3 bases from V and 7 from J, leaving 14 bases between them. The CDR3, as DNA: TGCGCCAGCAGCTCGACGACAGGAATCAATTCACCCCTCCACTTT. Amino acids: CASSSTTGINSPLHF.

The chain couples TRBV6-5 to TRBJ1-3, with D hard to call. Per the germline V gene, CDR1 is MNHEY and CDR2 is SVGAGI. CDR3 length: 15 residues. V dropped 2 bases and J dropped 0 bases, with 8 bases sitting between them. The CDR3 sequence: CASSYGGSSGNTIYF. For the CDR3, the DNA is TGTGCCAGCAGTTACGGCGGGAGCTCTGGAAACACCATATATTTT.

This chain connects TRBV5-1 to TRBJ1-3, with 10 bases that match TRBD1. There are 17 residues in the CDR3. Germline-derived CDR1 and CDR2 are SGHRS and YFSETQ. After removal of 3 bases from V and 4 bases from J, the junction contained 10 bases not matched to a gene. The CDR3 coding sequence is TGCGCCAGCAGCTGGACAGGGGGAGCGGTGAACGGAAACACCATATATTTT. Translation gives CASSWTGGAVNGNTIYF.

The chain is built from TRBV10-3 and TRBJ2-5; the match to TRBD2 covers 13 bases. The length of the CDR3 is 18 residues. CDR1 is ENHRY, CDR2 SYGVKD, per germline. Losses at the gene ends were 0 bases for V and 4 bases for J; bases not matched to a gene: 8. CDR3 residues: CAISESTSGRAGGETQYF. Written as DNA, the CDR3 is TGTGCCATCAGTGAGTCCACTAGCGGGAGGGCCGGCGGAGAGACCCAGTACTTC.

The chain carries TRBV5-8 and TRBJ1-2, with a weak D call TRBD1 (5 bases). The CDR3 contains 13 residues. V was shortened by 0 bases and J by 6 bases, with 9 bases between the two germline ends. Germline V gives CDR1 SGHTS, CDR2 YDEGEE. Here the CDR3 reads CASSLAGGDGYTF. DNA for the CDR3: TGTGCCAGCAGCTTGGCCGGGGGAGATGGCTACACCTTC. Full variable domain (rest looked up from reference TRBV5-8 and TRBJ1-2): EAGVTQSPTHLIKTRGQQATLRCSPISGHTSVYWYQQALGLGLQFLLWYDEGEERNRGNFPPRFSGRQFPNYSSELNVNALELEDSALYLCASSLAGGDGYTFGSGTRLTVV.

The gene calls are TRBV6-5 and TRBJ1-6, with D tentatively TRBD1 (6 bases). This CDR3 contains 16 residues. Trimming cost V 0 bases and J 5 bases, with 11 bases left between them. In germline, CDR1 is MNHEY, CDR2 SVGAGI. The CDR3 is CASSYSAGADNSPLHF. In DNA, the CDR3 is TGTGCCAGCAGTTACTCCGCAGGGGCGGATAATTCACCCCTCCACTTT.

This clone was counted once. V gene TRBV14 combines with J gene TRBJ2-3, with 8 positions matching TRBD2. Germline V CDR1 and CDR2: SGHDN, FVKESK. The CDR3 totals 12 residues. J was trimmed by 9 bases and V by 4 bases; bases with no gene match: 3. In DNA form, the CDR3 reads TGTGCCAGCAGCCCCGTAGCGGGAACGCAGTATTTT. This codes for CASSPVAGTQYF.

The J gene is TRBJ2-1, the V gene TRBV7-3; 8 nucleotides line up with TRBD2. J was trimmed by 7 bases and V by 5 bases; bases with no gene match: 7. The CDR3 runs 14 residues. Germline CDR1 reads SGHTA; CDR2 reads FQGTGA. CDR3 bases: TGTGCCAGCAGCCCCGGGAGGGCCTTGAATGAGCAGTTCTTC. This translates into CASSPGRALNEQFF.

This clone was seen once. The chain employs TRBV21-1 and TRBJ1-1; the DNA was not used to check the table's D call, TRBD1. TRBV21-1 is a pseudogene locus. This CDR3 spans 12 amino acids. The CDR3 reads CASVQMNTEAFF. The DNA of the CDR3 is TGTGCCAGCGTCCAGATGAACACTGAAGCTTTCTTT.

This sequence joins TRBV30 and TRBJ2-1, with TRBD2 as a possible D gene (5 bases). Germline lookup yields CDR1 GTSNPN and CDR2 SVGIG (reference sequence). This CDR3 region has 17 residues. V was clipped by 0 bases and J by 4 bases, with 19 bases between them. The CDR3 loop is CAWSVQGLAGPYNEQFF. CDR3 nucleotides: TGTGCCTGGAGTGTACAAGGGCTAGCCGGGCCTTACAATGAGCAGTTCTTC.

V usage is TRBV4-3 and J usage is TRBJ2-7, with 8 nucleotides matching TRBD1. The germline V gene encodes CDR1 LGHNA and CDR2 YSLEER. The CDR3 totals 15 residues. V shed 0 bases and J 4 bases; nucleotides not matched to a gene: 5. The CDR3 DNA is TGCGCCAGCAGCCAAGATAGACAGGGGCTATACGAGCAGTACTTC. It yields the protein CASSQDRQGLYEQYF.